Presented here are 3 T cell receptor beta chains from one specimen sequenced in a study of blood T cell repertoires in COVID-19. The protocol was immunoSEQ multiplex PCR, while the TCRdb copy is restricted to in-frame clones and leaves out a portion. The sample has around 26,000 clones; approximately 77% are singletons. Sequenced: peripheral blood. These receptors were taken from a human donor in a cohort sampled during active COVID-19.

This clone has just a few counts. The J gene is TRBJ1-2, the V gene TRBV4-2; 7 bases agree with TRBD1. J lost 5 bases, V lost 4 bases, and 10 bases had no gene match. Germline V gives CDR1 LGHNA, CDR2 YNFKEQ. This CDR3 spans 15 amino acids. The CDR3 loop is CASSLDPRDSYGYTF. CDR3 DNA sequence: TGTGCCAGCAGCCTAGACCCCCGGGACAGTTATGGCTACACCTTC.

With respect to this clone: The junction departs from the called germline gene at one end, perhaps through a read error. In DNA form, the CDR3 reads TGCAGCGTCGAAGGGGACGGCCAGGGGGAGACCCAGTACTTC. Protein sequence: CSVEGDGQGETQYF. This sequence joins TRBV29-1 and TRBJ2-5; tentative D call: TRBD1 (6 bases). Germline V CDR1 and CDR2: SQVTM, ANQGSEA. This CDR3 is built from 14 residues.

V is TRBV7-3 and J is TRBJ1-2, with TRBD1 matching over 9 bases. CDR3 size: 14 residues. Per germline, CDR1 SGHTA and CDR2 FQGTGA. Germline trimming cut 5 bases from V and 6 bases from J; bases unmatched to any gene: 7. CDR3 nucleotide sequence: TGTGCCAGCAGCCCCACAGGGGGCTCGAATGGCTACACCTTC. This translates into CASSPTGGSNGYTF.